This T cell receptor (beta chain) appears in the sequencing data of a study of blood T cell repertoires in COVID-19. Germline V gives CDR1 SGHTA, CDR2 FQGNSA. This CDR3 contains 15 residues. J was trimmed by 4 bases and V by 3 bases; bases with no gene match: 3. Data came from immunoSEQ multiplex PCR; TCRdb stores just in-frame clones and leaves some out. The table includes about 62,000 clones, around 84% detected once. The sample consisted of peripheral blood. The chain couples TRBV7-2 to TRBJ2-1, with TRBD2 matching 10 bases. The TCR comes from a man between 70 and 80 years old with acute or convalescent COVID-19. The CDR3 is CASSFTSGNYNEQFF. In nucleotides, the CDR3 is TGTGCCAGCAGCTTTACTAGCGGGAATTACAATGAGCAGTTCTTC.